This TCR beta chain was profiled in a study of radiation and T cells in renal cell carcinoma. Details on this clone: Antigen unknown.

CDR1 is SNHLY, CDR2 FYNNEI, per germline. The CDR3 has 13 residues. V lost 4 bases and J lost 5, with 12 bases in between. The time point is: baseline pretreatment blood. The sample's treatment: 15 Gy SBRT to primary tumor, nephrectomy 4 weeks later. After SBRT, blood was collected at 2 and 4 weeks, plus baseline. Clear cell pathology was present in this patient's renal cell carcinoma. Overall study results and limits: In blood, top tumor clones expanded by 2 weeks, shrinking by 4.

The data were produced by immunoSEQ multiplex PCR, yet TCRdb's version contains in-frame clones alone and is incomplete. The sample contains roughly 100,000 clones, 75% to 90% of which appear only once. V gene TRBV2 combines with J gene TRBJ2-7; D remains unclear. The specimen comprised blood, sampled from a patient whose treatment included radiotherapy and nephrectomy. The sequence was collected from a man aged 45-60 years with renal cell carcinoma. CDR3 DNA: TGTGCCAGCAGTGTAGGGTCTAAGGACGAGCAGTACTTC. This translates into CASSVGSKDEQYF.